These 6 T cell receptor beta chains were sequenced from one sample in a study of OX40 agonist ivuxolimab in advanced cancers. TCRdb keeps only in-frame clones here, not all; method: immunoSEQ multiplex PCR. The table records some 50,000 clones, over 75% of them present only once. The specimen was CD4+ or CD8+ T cells sorted from blood, collected in a trial of the OX40 agonist ivuxolimab. Receptors originate from an adult with an advanced solid tumor such as melanoma, head and neck, liver or kidney cancer.

This clone was observed a handful of times. The V gene is TRBV10-3, the J gene TRBJ1-2; D may be TRBD1 (5 bases). The V end was cut by 3 bases, the J end by 2 bases, with 10 bases between. Per the germline V gene, CDR1 is ENHRY and CDR2 is SYGVKD. This CDR3 is built from 14 residues. For the CDR3, the DNA is TGTGCCATCAGTGACAGGGTTCGCAACTATGGCTACACCTTC. It yields the protein CAISDRVRNYGYTF.

The chain uses TRBV19 and TRBJ2-2; 13 bases are a match to TRBD2. After removal of 8 bases from V and 1 base from J, the junction contained 10 bases not matched to a gene. Germline V gene lookup returns CDR1 LNHDA and CDR2 SQIVND (reference sequence). The CDR3 has 18 amino acids. The DNA of the CDR3 is TGTGCCAGTGGTTCCCCGGGACTAGCGGGGTTGAACACCGGGGAGCTGTTTTTT. Amino acid sequence: CASGSPGLAGLNTGELFF. Combining the CDR3 with reference TRBV19 and TRBJ2-2 gives the whole variable domain DGGITQSPKYLFRKEGQNVTLSCEQNLNHDAMYWYRQDPGQGLRLIYYSQIVNDFQKGDIAEGYSVSREKKESFPLTVTSAQKNPTAFYLCASGSPGLAGLNTGELFFGEGSRLTVL.

This clone was recorded only once. V gene TRBV9 combines with J gene TRBJ2-7; 7 nucleotides line up with TRBD1. Losses at the gene ends were 0 bases for V and 0 bases for J; bases not matched to a gene: 15. The germline V gene has CDR1 SGDLS and CDR2 YYNGEE. The CDR3 totals 19 residues. DNA for the CDR3: TGTGCCAGCAGCGTAGATCCCCTCGGATGGGGACAGAGCTCCTACGAGCAGTACTTC. Its protein product is CASSVDPLGWGQSSYEQYF. The entire variable domain, with the rest obtained from reference TRBV9 and TRBJ2-7, is as follows: DSGVTQTPKHLITATGQRVTLRCSPRSGDLSVYWYQQSLDQGLQFLIQYYNGEERAKGNILERFSAQQFPDLHSELNLSSLELGDSALYFCASSVDPLGWGQSSYEQYFGPGTRLTVT.

The chain uses TRBV7-9 and TRBJ2-7, with TRBD1 identical over 10 bases. The CDR3 is made up of 15 amino acids. J gave up 2 bases and V 5 bases, and 6 bases lay outside the gene matches. CDR1 is SEHNR, CDR2 FQNEAQ, per germline (reference sequence). Here the CDR3 reads CASSPETGGPYEQYF. CDR3 nucleotides: TGTGCCAGCAGCCCTGAGACAGGGGGCCCCTACGAGCAGTACTTC.

This chain connects TRBV15 to TRBJ2-7, with unresolved D. V was shortened by 0 bases and J by 6 bases, with 6 bases between the two germline ends. The CDR3 sequence is 12 residues long. In germline, CDR1 is LNHNV, CDR2 YYDKDF (reference sequence). For the CDR3, the DNA is TGTGCCACCAGCAGAGATCAGAGCGAGCAGTACTTC. Its protein product is CATSRDQSEQYF.

This clone was seen a single time. V usage is TRBV5-5 and J usage is TRBJ2-3, with D unresolved. There are 13 residues in the CDR3. Germline V gene lookup returns CDR1 SGHKS and CDR2 YYEKEE (reference sequence). V was cut by 0 bases and J by 3 bases, with 5 bases left in between. The CDR3 loop reads CASSLVVTDTQYF. Here the CDR3 DNA reads TGTGCCAGCAGCTTGGTAGTGACAGATACGCAGTATTTT.